The 6 T cell receptor beta chains reported below all come from one sample, sequenced in a study of liver allograft versus peripheral blood T cells. Study details: Peripheral blood of the recipients supplied T cell receptor repertoires that were compared with those in transplanted livers.

TCRdb fed the reads into MiXCR, producing one record per CDR3 protein. The sample gives 9,500 to 13,000 distinct CDR3 sequences, about 23% of which show up once; more than 1.5% is in the top ten. The receptors come from a human patient who had a liver transplant. Among the T cells, some may be from the graft donor.

This clonotype has only a few counts. This sequence joins TRBV6-2 or TRBV6-3 and TRBJ2-7; 8 positions match TRBD2. CDR1 and CDR2 (germline): MNHEY, SVGEGT. After removal of 4 bases from V and 2 bases from J, the junction contained 13 bases not matched to a gene. This CDR3 is 17 amino acids long. CDR3 sequence (DNA): TGTGCCAGCAGTTCCCGGGAGGGGAAAAGGGGACCCTACGAGCAGTACTTC. It encodes CASSSREGKRGPYEQYF.

This clonotype counts as medium-sized. The chain recombines TRBV10-2 with TRBJ1-1; the D is unclear. Germline V gene data show CDR1 as WSHSY and CDR2 as SAAADI. The CDR3 loop spans 13 amino acids. Trimming took off 10 bases at V and 2 bases at J, with 14 bases between the two ends. The CDR3 is CATVAQPNTEAFF. As DNA, the CDR3 is TGCGCCACCGTGGCCCAGCCAAACACTGAAGCTTTCTTT.

The chain is built from TRBV7-2 and TRBJ1-4, with D uncertain. The germline CDR1 and CDR2 sequences are SGHTA and FQGNSA. CDR3 size: 13 residues. V was cut by 1 base and J by 3 bases, with 3 bases left in between. The CDR3 DNA is TGTGCCAGCAGCTTAGATCCTAATGAAAAACTGTTTTTT. Protein sequence: CASSLDPNEKLFF. The entire variable domain, with the rest obtained from reference TRBV7-2 and TRBJ1-4, is as follows: GAGVSQSPSNKVTEKGKDVELRCDPISGHTALYWYRQSLGQGLEFLIYFQGNSAPDKSGLPSDRFSAERTGGSVSTLTIQRTQQEDSAVYLCASSLDPNEKLFFGSGTQLSVL.

CDR3 region: CSARVPGLAGGPQFF. The CDR3 nucleotides read TGCAGTGCTAGAGTCCCGGGACTAGCGGGAGGGCCCCAGTTCTTC. The chain couples TRBV20-1 to TRBJ2-1; TRBD2 matches at 16 bases. There are 15 residues in the CDR3. Germline V gene lookup returns CDR1 DFQATT and CDR2 SNEGSKA (reference sequence). V lost 1 base and J lost 13; bases outside the gene matches: 7.

Worth noting for this clonotype: One base separates it from a far larger clone, so it is likely a read error. The rearrangement uses TRBV10-3 and TRBJ1-6; D perhaps matches TRBD1 (5 bases). Germline lookup yields CDR1 ENHRY and CDR2 SYGVKD. The CDR3 extends over 16 amino acids. CDR3: CASNIGVGYNNSSLHF. For the CDR3, the DNA is TGTGCCAGCAACATAGGGGTCGGCTATAATAATTCATCCCTCCACTTT.

This clonotype is medium-sized (0.01 to 0.1%) by share. This chain links TRBV15 with TRBJ2-1, with a possible D match to TRBD1 (5 bases). The CDR3 loop spans 16 amino acids. V was clipped by 1 base and J by 0 bases, with 10 bases between them. CDR1 is LNHNV, CDR2 YYDKDF, per germline (reference sequence). In DNA, the CDR3 is TGTGCCACCAGCAGAGCACCAGGGTCCTCCTACAATGAGCAGTTCTTC. Residues: CATSRAPGSSYNEQFF.